This T cell receptor beta chain stems from a study of beta chain features in type 1 diabetes. Study-level results: In every one of the four CD4+ subsets, TCRB CDR3s were moderately but significantly shorter in Type 1 diabetes patients. cDNA-based sequencing might over-represent cells highly expressing TCR.

Expressed TCRB transcripts were sequenced because the entire RNA isolate underwent reverse transcription. TCRdb keeps only in-frame clones here, not all; method: immunoSEQ multiplex PCR. Altogether 55,000 to 80,000 clones are present, more than 45% being singletons, with the ten largest covering roughly 0.7%. Germline V gene data show CDR1 as SEHNR and CDR2 as FQNEAQ (reference sequence). The CDR3 runs 15 residues. The ends were cut back, 1 base at V and 0 bases at J, with 7 bases in the middle. This clone was seen only a few times. Its specificity is unknown. The source is a man in his thirties or forties with type 1 diabetes. Sequenced: central memory CD4+ T cells from blood. The chain joins TRBV7-9 to TRBJ1-5; D might be TRBD1 (5 bases). CDR3 loop: CASSLGDSSNQPQHF. CDR3 in DNA: TGTGCCAGCAGCTTAGGTGACAGTAGCAATCAGCCCCAGCATTTT.